A single sample gave rise to the 29 T cell receptor beta chains below, sequenced in a study of OX40 agonist ivuxolimab in advanced cancers. The table came from immunoSEQ multiplex PCR; TCRdb's copy has only in-frame clones and leaves some out. This table holds approximately 61,000 clones, around 89% found once. The sequencing used CD4+ or CD8+ T cells sorted from blood, collected in a trial of the OX40 agonist ivuxolimab. Source of these receptors: an adult with an advanced solid tumor such as melanoma, head and neck, liver or kidney cancer.

The chain couples TRBV29-1 to TRBJ2-1, with 7 positions matching TRBD2. Germline values: CDR1 SQVTM, CDR2 ANQGSEA. This CDR3 spans 14 amino acids. The V gene end was trimmed by 0 bases and the J gene end by 3 bases; junction bases not matched to a gene: 2. The CDR3 spells CSVEDRTSYNEQFF. CDR3 DNA sequence: TGCAGCGTTGAAGATCGGACTAGCTACAATGAGCAGTTCTTC.

J is TRBJ1-4 and V is TRBV18; D is undetermined. The CDR3 contains 15 residues. V was pared by 6 bases and J by 4 bases, with 15 bases between. The germline V gene encodes CDR1 KGHSH and CDR2 LQKENI. The CDR3 nucleotides are TGTGCCAGCTCTCCCACACGGCGGGATAATGAAAAACTGTTTTTT. Translated, it gives CASSPTRRDNEKLFF.

V is TRBV10-3 and J is TRBJ2-7; the D gene is possibly TRBD2 (5 bases). CDR1 ENHRY and CDR2 SYGVKD come from the germline V gene. The CDR3 covers 13 residues. Trimming left V 4 bases short and J 3 bases short, with 10 bases between. CDR3 nucleotide sequence: TGTGCCATCAGTGCTTCGGAGGTCTACGAGCAGTACTTC. Translation: CAISASEVYEQYF.

This rearrangement joins TRBV28 to TRBJ2-2, with TRBD2 as a possible D gene (5 bases). Trimming removed 5 bases at V and 3 bases at J, with 10 bases between. Germline V gives CDR1 MDHEN, CDR2 SYDVKM. This CDR3 has 14 residues. Here the CDR3 DNA reads TGTGCCAGCAGTCTACTAGGTGACACCGGGGAGCTGTTTTTT. This gives the protein CASSLLGDTGELFF.

The V gene is TRBV19, the J gene TRBJ2-3, with TRBD1 identical over 7 bases. This CDR3 has 14 residues. Germline CDR1 reads LNHDA; CDR2 reads SQIVND (reference sequence). V dropped 6 bases and J dropped 3; count of bases not matched to a gene: 6. CDR3 sequence (DNA): TGTGCCAGTAGCGACAGGGTCATGACAGATACGCAGTATTTT. This encodes CASSDRVMTDTQYF. The full variable domain, its missing parts supplied by reference TRBV19 and TRBJ2-3, is DGGITQSPKYLFRKEGQNVTLSCEQNLNHDAMYWYRQDPGQGLRLIYYSQIVNDFQKGDIAEGYSVSREKKESFPLTVTSAQKNPTAFYLCASSDRVMTDTQYFGPGTRLTVL.

The V call is TRBV5-6, the J call TRBJ2-5, with D perhaps matching TRBD1 (6 bases). The end of the DNA is better explained by TRBJ2-7, so the J call may be wrong. This CDR3 is built from 13 residues. From germline, CDR1 is SGHDT and CDR2 YYEEEE. Written as DNA, the CDR3 is TGTGCCAGCAGCCGAGGGACAACGAGCGAGCAGTACTTC. It encodes CASSRGTTSEQYF.

This rearrangement joins TRBV4-3 to TRBJ2-2, with 9 bases that match TRBD2. J was trimmed by 0 bases and V by 4 bases; bases with no gene match: 3. The germline gives CDR1 LGHNA, CDR2 YSLEER. The CDR3 is 16 residues long. CDR3 nucleotides: TGCGCCAGCAGCCCACTAGCGGGTACGAACACCGGGGAGCTGTTTTTT. Translating gives CASSPLAGTNTGELFF.

The J gene is TRBJ2-5, the V gene TRBV27; no clear D gene. The J call may be mistaken, given a closer DNA end match to TRBJ2-7. The CDR3 loop spans 13 amino acids. The germline gives CDR1 MNHEY, CDR2 SMNVEV (reference sequence). Here the CDR3 reads CASSSRISYEQYF. In DNA form, the CDR3 reads TGTGCCAGCAGTTCTCGGATTAGCTACGAGCAGTACTTC.

The chain couples TRBV27 to TRBJ1-1; 8 positions agree with TRBD1. The V and J ends lost 5 bases and 5 bases, in that order; junction bases with no gene match: 4. CDR3 length equals 13 residues. Germline V lookup: CDR1 MNHEY, CDR2 SMNVEV (reference sequence). The CDR3 loop is CASSPQGGTEAFF. CDR3 DNA sequence: TGTGCCAGCAGTCCACAGGGGGGGACTGAAGCTTTCTTT.

The chain carries TRBV28 and TRBJ2-3; 7 bases align to TRBD2. This CDR3 is built from 16 residues. After removal of 5 bases from V and 4 bases from J, the junction contained 12 bases not matched to a gene. CDR1 and CDR2 (germline): MDHEN, SYDVKM. DNA for the CDR3: TGTGCCAGCAGTACTCAGCGGGAACTGGTCCCAGATACGCAGTATTTT. Encoded protein: CASSTQRELVPDTQYF.

The J gene is TRBJ1-1, the V gene TRBV5-6; no firm D call. CDR1 is SGHDT and CDR2 is YYEEEE in the germline V gene. The CDR3 runs 13 residues. Between the trimmed V and J ends, which lost 2 bases and 2 bases, there was a span of 7 bases. CDR3 bases: TGTGCCAGCAGCTTACGGCTTAACACTGAAGCTTTCTTT. Translating gives CASSLRLNTEAFF.

The chain carries TRBV7-3 and TRBJ2-1; 14 bases align to TRBD2. This CDR3 is 18 amino acids long. V trimming: 3 bases; J trimming: 6 bases; junction bases outside the gene matches: 10. Germline values: CDR1 SGHTA, CDR2 FQGTGA. In DNA, the CDR3 is TGTGCCAGCAGCTTCACGGGACTAGCGGGAGCTTCGCCCAATGAGCAGTTCTTC. Its translation is CASSFTGLAGASPNEQFF.

Remarks on this clone: Its ends do not fully match the called genes, so a read error is possible. The J gene is TRBJ2-7, the V gene TRBV4-3, with a possible D match to TRBD2 (6 bases). The CDR3 contains 15 residues. Germline loops: CDR1 LGHNA, CDR2 YSLEER. CDR3: CASRQEVGGSYEQYF. CDR3 in DNA: TGCGCCAGCCGCCAGGAGGTGGGGGGTTCCTACGAGCAGTACTTC.

V is TRBV15 and J is TRBJ1-4; no firm D call. The germline gives CDR1 LNHNV, CDR2 YYDKDF (reference sequence). V lost 0 bases to trimming and J lost 5 bases, with 10 bases between them. This CDR3 comprises 15 residues. CDR3 sequence (DNA): TGTGCCACCAGCAGAGAGGTGGCACAGAATGAAAAACTGTTTTTT. Amino acids: CATSREVAQNEKLFF.

This chain links TRBV29-1 with TRBJ2-1; 7 bases align to TRBD1. The germline CDR1 and CDR2 sequences are SQVTM and ANQGSEA. V gave up 1 base and J gave up 6 bases; unmatched junction bases: 0. The CDR3 totals 12 residues. CDR3 loop: CSVEAGGNEQFF. The CDR3 bases are TGCAGCGTTGAAGCAGGGGGCAATGAGCAGTTCTTC.

J is TRBJ1-3 and V is TRBV28; D is perhaps TRBD1 (5 bases). V was shortened by 3 bases and J by 4 bases, with 7 bases between the two germline ends. There are 13 residues in the CDR3. Germline-derived CDR1 and CDR2 are MDHEN and SYDVKM. The CDR3 DNA follows: TGTGCCAGCAGTTTCGGGACCGGAAACACCATATATTTT. Translation: CASSFGTGNTIYF.

This chain links TRBV14 with TRBJ2-1; D is unclear. The germline CDR1 and CDR2 sequences are SGHDN and FVKESK. The CDR3 has 15 amino acids. The ends were cut back, 4 bases at V and 4 bases at J, with 14 bases in the middle. CDR3 sequence: CASSRSQSSYNEQFF. CDR3 coding DNA: TGTGCCAGCAGCCGGTCCCAGAGTAGTTACAATGAGCAGTTCTTC.

This chain uses TRBV27 with TRBJ2-2, with D maybe TRBD2 (6 bases). Germline CDR1 MNHEY, CDR2 SMNVEV (reference sequence). With 5 bases removed from V and 6 bases from J, the gap between germline ends came to 19 bases. This CDR3 comprises 16 residues. This CDR3 reads CASSVILPRGAGELFF. DNA for the CDR3: TGTGCCAGCAGTGTTATATTACCCCGCGGGGCCGGGGAGCTGTTTTTT.

This chain joins TRBV11-2 and TRBJ2-7; no clear D. The CDR3 has 16 residues. V was cut by 0 bases and J by 2 bases, with 14 bases left in between. Germline V gives CDR1 SGHAT, CDR2 FQNNGV. This chain's CDR3 is CASSLDQAELAYEQYF. In nucleotides, the CDR3 is TGTGCCAGCAGCTTAGATCAGGCAGAGCTCGCCTACGAGCAGTACTTC.

The genes are TRBV28 and TRBJ2-2; D remains unclear. From germline, CDR1 is MDHEN and CDR2 SYDVKM. V lost 6 bases, J lost 0 bases, and 11 bases lay in between. The CDR3 is made up of 15 amino acids. This CDR3 is CASRPTDANTGELFF. The CDR3 DNA reads TGTGCCAGCAGACCAACAGACGCGAACACCGGGGAGCTGTTTTTT.

A single count supports this clone. The rearrangement uses TRBV4-2 and TRBJ1-5, with no clear D. In germline, CDR1 is LGHNA, CDR2 YNFKEQ. V was pared by 4 bases and J by 4 bases, with 20 bases between. The CDR3 totals 17 residues. In DNA, the CDR3 is TGTGCCAGCAGCCCCCTATGGGGTGGGTCATGGAATCAGCCCCAGCATTTT. It specifies CASSPLWGGSWNQPQHF.

The J gene is TRBJ2-7, the V gene TRBV27; D may match TRBD1 or TRBD2 (6 bases each). Between the trimmed V and J ends, which lost 8 bases and 2 bases, there was a span of 13 bases. The CDR3 contains 13 residues. CDR1 is MNHEY, CDR2 SMNVEV, per germline (reference sequence). In nucleotides, the CDR3 is TGTGCCAGCGGCCTAGGGGGGACCTACGAGCAGTACTTC. This sequence encodes CASGLGGTYEQYF.

The rearrangement joins TRBV19 to TRBJ1-5; D is unclear. With 5 bases removed from V and 4 bases from J, the gap between germline ends came to 12 bases. Looked up from germline, CDR1 is LNHDA and CDR2 is SQIVND (reference sequence). The CDR3 loop spans 14 amino acids. The CDR3 sequence is CASSVQANNQPQHF. The CDR3 DNA sequence: TGTGCCAGTAGTGTCCAGGCCAATAATCAGCCCCAGCATTTT.

This rearrangement joins TRBV10-3 to TRBJ2-1; TRBD1 matches at 9 bases. The germline V gene encodes CDR1 ENHRY and CDR2 SYGVKD. The CDR3 runs to 17 residues. Losses at the gene ends were 0 bases for V and 8 bases for J; bases not matched to a gene: 11. The CDR3 DNA is TGTGCCATCAGTGAGTCGAACCGGGACAGGGTCCTCCATGAGCAGTTCTTC. It codes for CAISESNRDRVLHEQFF.

J is TRBJ2-7 and V is TRBV9; 8 positions match TRBD2. There are 14 residues in the CDR3. V dropped 3 bases and J dropped 6; count of bases not matched to a gene: 8. The germline gives CDR1 SGDLS, CDR2 YYNGEE. The CDR3 DNA sequence: TGTGCCAGCAGCGGCGGACTAGCCGTTGCCGAGCAGTACTTC. It encodes CASSGGLAVAEQYF.

The chain carries TRBV28 and TRBJ1-5; D unclear. Germline lookup yields CDR1 MDHEN and CDR2 SYDVKM. This CDR3 contains 16 residues. The V and J ends lost 1 base and 5 bases respectively, with 15 bases between them. CDR3 nucleotide sequence: TGTGCCAGCAGTTTATTGGCCAGAGCGAGTGATCAGCCCCAGCATTTT. Protein sequence: CASSLLARASDQPQHF.

J is TRBJ2-1 and V is TRBV10-2, with a tentative D call TRBD2 (6 bases). This CDR3 region has 17 residues. Per germline, CDR1 WSHSY and CDR2 SAAADI. The V end lost 2 bases, the J end lost 7 bases, and 21 bases lay between the germline ends. The CDR3 reads CASSELASEGNGNEQFF. DNA for the CDR3: TGCGCCAGCAGTGAGCTGGCTAGCGAGGGGAATGGGAATGAGCAGTTCTTC.

V is TRBV5-1 and J is TRBJ2-1; possibly TRBD1 for D (7 bases). This CDR3 contains 15 residues. Germline values: CDR1 SGHRS, CDR2 YFSETQ. V lost 2 bases and J 5 bases, leaving 14 bases between the germline ends. Here the CDR3 reads CASSFSQGGNNEQFF. The DNA of the CDR3 is TGCGCCAGCAGCTTCAGCCAGGGGGGAAACAATGAGCAGTTCTTC.

V gene TRBV4-2 combines with J gene TRBJ2-1; 8 nucleotides match TRBD2. Germline V gene lookup returns CDR1 LGHNA and CDR2 YNFKEQ. The CDR3 contains 18 residues. The ends lost 4 bases at V and 8 bases at J; junction bases unmatched: 19. CDR3 residues: CASSRILNTGGPSDEQFF. CDR3 nucleotide sequence: TGTGCCAGCAGCCGTATACTAAACACGGGAGGGCCCTCTGATGAGCAGTTCTTC.